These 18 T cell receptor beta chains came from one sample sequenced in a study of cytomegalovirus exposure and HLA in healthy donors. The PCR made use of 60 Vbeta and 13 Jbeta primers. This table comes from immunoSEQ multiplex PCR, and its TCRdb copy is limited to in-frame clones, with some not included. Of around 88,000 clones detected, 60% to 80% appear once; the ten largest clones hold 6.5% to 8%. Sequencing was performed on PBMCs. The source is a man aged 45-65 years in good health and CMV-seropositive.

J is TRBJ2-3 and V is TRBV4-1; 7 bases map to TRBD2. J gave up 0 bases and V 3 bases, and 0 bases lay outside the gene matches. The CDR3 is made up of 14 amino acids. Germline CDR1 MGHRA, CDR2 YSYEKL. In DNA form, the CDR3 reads TGCGCCAGCAGCCAGCGGGAGAGCACAGATACGCAGTATTTT. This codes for CASSQRESTDTQYF.

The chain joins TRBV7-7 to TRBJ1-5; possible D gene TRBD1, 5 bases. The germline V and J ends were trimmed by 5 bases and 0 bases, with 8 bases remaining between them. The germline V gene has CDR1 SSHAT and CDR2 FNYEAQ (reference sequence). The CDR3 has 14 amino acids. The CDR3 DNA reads TGTGCCAGCAGCGTTACAGGTAGCAATCAGCCCCAGCATTTT. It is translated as CASSVTGSNQPQHF.

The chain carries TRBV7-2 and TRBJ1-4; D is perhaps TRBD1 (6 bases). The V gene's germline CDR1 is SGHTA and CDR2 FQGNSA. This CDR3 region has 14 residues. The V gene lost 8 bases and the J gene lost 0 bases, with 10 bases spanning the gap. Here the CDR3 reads CASHQGPTNEKLFF. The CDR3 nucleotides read TGTGCCAGCCATCAGGGGCCAACTAATGAAAAACTGTTTTTT.

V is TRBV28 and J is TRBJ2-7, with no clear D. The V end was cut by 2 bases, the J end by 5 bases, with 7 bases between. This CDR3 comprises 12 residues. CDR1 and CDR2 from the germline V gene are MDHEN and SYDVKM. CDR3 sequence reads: CASSLDSDEQYF. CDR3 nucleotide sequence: TGTGCCAGCAGTTTAGACTCGGACGAGCAGTACTTC.

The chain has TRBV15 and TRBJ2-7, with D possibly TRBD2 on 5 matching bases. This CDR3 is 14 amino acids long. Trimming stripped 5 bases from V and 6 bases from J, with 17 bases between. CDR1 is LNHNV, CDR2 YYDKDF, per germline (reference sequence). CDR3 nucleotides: TGTGCCACCAGCGCCCGCGGGCTAGATCGCGAGCAGTACTTC. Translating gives CATSARGLDREQYF.

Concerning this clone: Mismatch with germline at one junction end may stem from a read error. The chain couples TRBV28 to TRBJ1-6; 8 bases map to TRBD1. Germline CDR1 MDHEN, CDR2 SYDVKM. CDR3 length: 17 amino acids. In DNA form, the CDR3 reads TGTGCCAGCAGTTTTCCCGAAATGACAGGGGCGGATTCACCCCTCAACTTT. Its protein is CASSFPEMTGADSPLNF. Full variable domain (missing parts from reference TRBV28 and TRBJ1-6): DVKVTQSSRYLVKRTGEKVFLECVQDMDHENMFWYRQDPGLGLRLIYFSYDVKMKEKGDIPEGYSVSREKKERFSLILESASTNQTSMYLCASSFPEMTGADSPLNFGNGTRLTVT.

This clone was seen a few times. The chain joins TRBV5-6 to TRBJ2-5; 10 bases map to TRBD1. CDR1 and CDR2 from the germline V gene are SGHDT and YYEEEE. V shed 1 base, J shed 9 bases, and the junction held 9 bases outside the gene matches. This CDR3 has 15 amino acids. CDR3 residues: CASSLWTGGLGAQYF. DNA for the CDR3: TGTGCCAGCAGCTTGTGGACAGGGGGTTTGGGGGCCCAGTACTTC. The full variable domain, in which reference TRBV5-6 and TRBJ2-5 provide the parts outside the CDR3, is DAGVTQSPTHLIKTRGQQVTLRCSPKSGHDTVSWYQQALGQGPQFIFQYYEEEERQRGNFPDRFSGHQFPNYSSELNVNALLLGDSALYLCASSLWTGGLGAQYFGPGTRLLVL.

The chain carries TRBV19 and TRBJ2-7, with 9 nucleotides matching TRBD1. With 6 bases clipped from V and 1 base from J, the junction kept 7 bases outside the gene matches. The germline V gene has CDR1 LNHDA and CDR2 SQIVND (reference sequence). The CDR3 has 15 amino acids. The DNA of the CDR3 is TGTGCCAGTAGCCGCCGACAGGGGGAATCCTACGAGCAGTACTTC. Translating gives CASSRRQGESYEQYF.

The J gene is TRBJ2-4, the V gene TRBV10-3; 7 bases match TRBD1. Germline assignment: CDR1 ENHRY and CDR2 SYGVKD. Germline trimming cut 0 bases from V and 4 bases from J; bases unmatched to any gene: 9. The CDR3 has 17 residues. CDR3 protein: CAISESTGIQEKNIQYF. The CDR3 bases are TGTGCCATCAGTGAGTCGACAGGGATTCAGGAGAAAAACATTCAGTACTTC.

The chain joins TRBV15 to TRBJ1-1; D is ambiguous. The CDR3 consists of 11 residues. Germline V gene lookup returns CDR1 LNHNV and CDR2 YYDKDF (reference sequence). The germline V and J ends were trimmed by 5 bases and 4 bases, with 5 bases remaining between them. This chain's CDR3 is CATSPVTEAFF. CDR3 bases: TGTGCCACCAGCCCCGTCACTGAAGCTTTCTTT.

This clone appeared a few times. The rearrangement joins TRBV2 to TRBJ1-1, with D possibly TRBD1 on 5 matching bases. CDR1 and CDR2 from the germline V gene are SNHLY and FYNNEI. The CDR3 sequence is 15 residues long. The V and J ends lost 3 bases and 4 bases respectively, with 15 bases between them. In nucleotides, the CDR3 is TGTGCCAGCAGTGAGCAGGGAGGGGTGGGCACTGAAGCTTTCTTT. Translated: CASSEQGGVGTEAFF.

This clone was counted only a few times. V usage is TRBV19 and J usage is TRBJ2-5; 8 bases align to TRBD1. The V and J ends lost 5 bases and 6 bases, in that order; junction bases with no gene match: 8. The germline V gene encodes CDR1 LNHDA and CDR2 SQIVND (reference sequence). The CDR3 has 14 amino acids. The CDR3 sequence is CASSPGQGWQTQYF. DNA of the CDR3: TGTGCCAGTAGTCCTGGACAGGGTTGGCAGACCCAGTACTTC. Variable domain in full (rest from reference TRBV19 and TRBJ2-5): DGGITQSPKYLFRKEGQNVTLSCEQNLNHDAMYWYRQDPGQGLRLIYYSQIVNDFQKGDIAEGYSVSREKKESFPLTVTSAQKNPTAFYLCASSPGQGWQTQYFGPGTRLLVL.

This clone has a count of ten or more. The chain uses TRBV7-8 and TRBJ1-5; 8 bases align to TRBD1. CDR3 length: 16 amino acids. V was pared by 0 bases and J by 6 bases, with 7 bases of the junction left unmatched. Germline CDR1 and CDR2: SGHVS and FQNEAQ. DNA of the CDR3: TGTGCCAGCAGCTTAGCGGCAGGGGGCGAGGGTCAGCCCCAGCATTTT. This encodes CASSLAAGGEGQPQHF.

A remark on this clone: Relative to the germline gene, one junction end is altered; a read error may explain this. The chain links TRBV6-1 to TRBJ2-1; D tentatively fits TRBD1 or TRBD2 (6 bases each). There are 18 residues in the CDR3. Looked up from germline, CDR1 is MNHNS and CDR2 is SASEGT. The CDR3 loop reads CASSEGGGALDSYNEQFF. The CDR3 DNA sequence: TGTGCCAGCAGCGAAGGAGGGGGAGCGCTAGACTCCTACAATGAGCAGTTCTTC.

The CDR3 here is CASSHTGTGGNYGYTF. CDR3 in DNA: TGTGCCAGTAGCCACACGGGGACAGGGGGAAACTATGGCTACACCTTC. The rearrangement links TRBV19 to TRBJ1-2, with 11 bases lining up with TRBD1. Germline V gives CDR1 LNHDA, CDR2 SQIVND (reference sequence). The V and J ends lost 6 bases and 2 bases, in that order; junction bases with no gene match: 8. The CDR3 loop spans 16 amino acids.

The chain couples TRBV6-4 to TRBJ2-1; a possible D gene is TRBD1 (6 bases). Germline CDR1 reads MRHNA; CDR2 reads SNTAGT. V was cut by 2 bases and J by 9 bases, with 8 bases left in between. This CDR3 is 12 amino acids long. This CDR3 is CASSDGQFEQFF. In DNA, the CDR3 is TGTGCCAGCAGTGACGGACAGTTTGAGCAGTTCTTC.

In DNA form, the CDR3 reads TGCGCCAGCAGCTGGGCTGACCGCACCGGGGAGCTGTTTTTT. This gives the protein CASSWADRTGELFF. The J gene is TRBJ2-2, the V gene TRBV5-1, with no clear D. The CDR3 sequence is 14 residues long. CDR1 and CDR2 from the germline V gene are SGHRS and YFSETQ. The V end lost 3 bases, the J end lost 4 bases, and 10 bases lay between the germline ends.

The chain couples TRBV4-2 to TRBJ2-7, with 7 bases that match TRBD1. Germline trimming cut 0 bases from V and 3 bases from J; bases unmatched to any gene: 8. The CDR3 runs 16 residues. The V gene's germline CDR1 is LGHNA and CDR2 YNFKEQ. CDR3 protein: CASSQERGPDLYEQYF. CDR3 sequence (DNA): TGTGCCAGCAGCCAAGAAAGGGGGCCCGACCTCTACGAGCAGTACTTC.